This is a list of T cell receptor beta chains from one sample in a study of cytomegalovirus exposure and HLA in healthy donors. Method: immunoSEQ multiplex PCR; TCRdb's copy keeps in-frame clones and lacks some. Of 120,000 or so clones in the sample, around 84% were seen once. The sequenced sample consisted of PBMCs. These receptors were taken from a woman aged 40 to 55 in good health and CMV-seronegative. CDR3s include the opening cysteine and the closing phenylalanine or tryptophan. A D gene is named only where the DNA matches it firmly. Only some rows state a clone size, as once, few, many or a class for expanded clones.

. 18 TRBJ1-2 . TRBV5-1 CASSSPDKPGLQTYGYTF TGCGCCAGCAGCTCACCAGACAAGCCGGGACTACAAACTTATGGCTACACCTTC
few 14 TRBJ1-2 . TRBV28 CASSLQGSWYGYTF TGTGCCAGCAGTTTGCAGGGGTCGTGGTATGGCTACACCTTC
. 13 TRBJ2-7 . TRBV21-1 CASSHGQGAVKYF TGTGCCAGCAGCCACGGACAGGGGGCGGTCAAGTACTTC
. 16 TRBJ2-1 . TRBV9 CASSVGGIPSYNEQFF TGTGCCAGCAGCGTAGGCGGAATTCCTTCATACAATGAGCAGTTCTTC
. 15 TRBJ2-1 . TRBV11-2 CASSLYLSSYNEQFF TGTGCCAGCAGCTTGTACTTAAGCTCCTACAATGAGCAGTTCTTC
. 17 TRBJ2-2 TRBD2 TRBV11-2 CASSYTAGGSNTGELFF TGTGCCAGCAGCTACACGGCGGGGGGTTCTAACACCGGGGAGCTGTTTTTT
few 14 TRBJ1-1 . TRBV7-9 CASSSLVLRAAAFF TGTGCCAGCAGCTCGTTGGTGTTACGCGCGGCGGCTTTCTTT
. 13 TRBJ1-1 . TRBV7-2 CASSSAGGTEAFF TGTGCCAGCAGCTCCGCGGGGGGAACTGAAGCTTTCTTT
few 17 TRBJ2-1 TRBD2 TRBV29-1 CSVLGLAGAAGYNEQFF TGCAGCGTTCTCGGACTAGCGGGAGCGGCGGGCTACAATGAGCAGTTCTTC
. 12 TRBJ2-5 TRBD2 TRBV2 CASALAGTLWNF TGTGCCAGCGCACTAGCGGGTACCCTTTGGAACTTC
. 13 TRBJ2-7 . TRBV6-1 CASRQGWPYEQYF TGTGCCAGCAGGCAGGGGTGGCCCTACGAGCAGTACTTC
. 17 TRBJ2-7 . TRBV5-1 CASSFRPNSGEPYEQYF TGCGCCAGCAGCTTCAGGCCCAACAGCGGAGAACCCTACGAGCAGTACTTC
. 14 TRBJ2-7 . TRBV7-9 CASSASGRTYEQYF TGTGCCAGCAGCGCGAGCGGGCGGACCTACGAGCAGTACTTC
. 15 TRBJ1-1 . TRBV9 CASSVDLQPEAEAFF TGTGCCAGCAGCGTAGATCTCCAACCGGAGGCTGAAGCTTTCTTT
. 14 TRBJ1-1 . TRBV15 CATSRVRGNTEAFF TGTGCCACCAGCAGAGTCAGGGGCAACACTGAAGCTTTCTTT
. 13 TRBJ1-1 . TRBV25-1 CASSGTDNTEAFF TGTGCCAGCAGTGGGACAGATAACACTGAAGCTTTCTTT
. 14 TRBJ2-7 TRBD1 TRBV5-1 CASSLGQGNYEQYF TGCGCCAGCAGCTTGGGACAGGGGAACTACGAGCAGTACTTC
. 12 TRBJ1-2 . TRBV6-5 CATQLLGAGYTF TGTGCCACCCAGTTATTGGGGGCTGGCTACACCTTC
. 15 TRBJ2-3 . TRBV9 CASSESGTRTDTQYF TGTGCCAGCAGCGAATCCGGGACTCGAACAGATACGCAGTATTTT
. 16 TRBJ2-7 TRBD2 TRBV27 CASSHRLAGGPSEQYF TGTGCCAGCAGCCATAGACTAGCGGGAGGGCCAAGTGAGCAGTACTTC
few 18 TRBJ2-1 TRBD2 TRBV4-1 CASSPRGGGESGHDEQFF TGCGCCAGCAGCCCCCGGGGGGGCGGGGAAAGTGGTCACGATGAGCAGTTCTTC
. 16 TRBJ2-1 TRBD2 TRBV4-1 CASSQVAGGLYNEQFF TGCGCCAGCAGCCAAGTAGCGGGAGGCCTCTACAATGAGCAGTTCTTC
. 15 TRBJ1-1 . TRBV4-1 CASSHPDRLNTEAFF TGCGCCAGCAGCCACCCCGACAGGTTGAACACTGAAGCTTTCTTT
. 14 TRBJ1-2 . TRBV10-3 CAISLFGREGGYTF TGTGCCATCAGCCTCTTCGGCAGAGAGGGAGGCTACACCTTC
few 13 TRBJ2-5 . TRBV5-4 CASSLEGVETQYF TGTGCCAGCAGCTTGGAGGGGGTAGAGACCCAGTACTTC
. 12 TRBJ1-1 . TRBV5-1 CASSLEDREAFF TGCGCCAGCAGCTTGGAGGACAGAGAAGCTTTCTTT
. 14 TRBJ1-1 . TRBV9 CASSVEGAYTEAFF TGTGCCAGCAGCGTAGAAGGAGCTTACACTGAAGCTTTCTTT
. 14 TRBJ2-1 TRBD1 TRBV6-1 CASIRDRGYNEQFF TGTGCCAGCATCCGGGACAGGGGTTACAATGAGCAGTTCTTC
. 16 TRBJ2-7 TRBD2 TRBV4-1 CASSQDRLAVSYEQYF TGCGCCAGCAGCCAAGATCGGCTAGCGGTCTCCTACGAGCAGTACTTC
. 16 TRBJ1-5 TRBD1 TRBV2 CASRWDSQNSNQPQHF TGTGCCAGCAGGTGGGACAGCCAAAATAGCAATCAGCCCCAGCATTTT
. 14 TRBJ2-5 . TRBV11-2 CASSPRGPQEAQYF TGTGCCAGCAGCCCCAGGGGCCCTCAAGAGGCCCAGTACTTC
. 12 TRBJ2-1 . TRBV18 CASSPQRNEQFF TGTGCCAGCTCACCACAACGGAATGAGCAGTTCTTC
once 14 TRBJ2-3 TRBD1 TRBV7-9 CASNSQGDTDTQYF TGTGCCAGCAACTCTCAGGGGGACACAGATACGCAGTATTTT
. 16 TRBJ2-7 TRBD2 TRBV11-2 CASSLGGLAETYEQYF TGTGCCAGCAGCTTAGGGGGACTAGCGGAAACCTACGAGCAGTACTTC
. 19 TRBJ2-1 TRBD2 TRBV28 CASTNTGESGGRGNKQQFF TGTGCCAGCACTAACACAGGGGAAAGCGGGGGGCGGGGAAACAAGCAGCAGTTCTTC
. 15 TRBJ2-1 . TRBV5-6 CASSSTLSSYNEQFF TGTGCCAGCAGTTCCACCCTCAGTTCATACAATGAGCAGTTCTTC